These 31 T cell receptor beta chains were sequenced from one sample in a study of CD8 T cells in Susac syndrome. With random hexamers, roughly 0.45 to 1 ug RNA was reverse transcribed. TCRdb independently ran MiXCR on the immunoSEQ multiplex PCR reads; one entry per CDR3 protein. The sample records roughly 200,000 distinct CDR3 sequences, 85% to 95% being singletons. The sample comprised CD4+ T cells from PBMCs. These receptors were taken from a human donor in good health.

The chain couples TRBV7-2 to TRBJ2-5; the match to TRBD2 covers 10 bases. The CDR3 extends over 16 amino acids. Germline trimming cut 3 bases from V and 4 bases from J; bases unmatched to any gene: 8. Per the germline V gene, CDR1 is SGHTA and CDR2 is FQGNSA. In DNA, the CDR3 is TGTGCCAGCAGCTTCAGCGGGAGGGGGTCTTTAGAGACCCAGTACTTC. Its translation is CASSFSGRGSLETQYF.

The chain uses TRBV30 and TRBJ2-3, with D possibly TRBD1 on 5 matching bases. V was pared by 3 bases and J by 3 bases, with 16 bases between. The germline gives CDR1 GTSNPN, CDR2 SVGIG (reference sequence). The length of the CDR3 is 15 residues. The chain's CDR3 is CAWRWGRDMTDTQYF. CDR3 sequence (DNA): TGTGCCTGGAGATGGGGCCGAGACATGACAGATACGCAGTATTTT.

This chain connects TRBV15 to TRBJ1-2; no clear D. Germline assignment: CDR1 LNHNV and CDR2 YYDKDF (reference sequence). This CDR3 region has 15 residues. The V end lost 3 bases, the J end lost 4 bases, and 15 bases lay between the germline ends. The CDR3 spells CATSSHQDQIYGYTF. For the CDR3, the DNA is TGTGCCACCAGCAGTCACCAGGACCAAATCTATGGCTACACCTTC.

The V and J genes are TRBV6-5 and TRBJ2-1, with 8 bases lining up with TRBD1. Trimming took 0 bases from V and 15 from J; bases not matched to a gene: 10. This CDR3 is 14 amino acids long. Germline CDR1 MNHEY, CDR2 SVGAGI. CDR3 loop: CASSYSGQGFSLFF. The CDR3 region has the DNA TGTGCCAGCAGTTACTCTGGACAGGGTTTCAGTCTGTTCTTC.

This chain links TRBV7-3 with TRBJ2-1; D is uncertain. Between the trimmed V and J ends, which lost 3 bases and 12 bases, there was a span of 15 bases. This CDR3 region has 13 residues. Germline V gene sequence: CDR1 SGHTA, CDR2 FQGTGA. The CDR3 protein is CASSFRDGSGQFF. The CDR3 DNA reads TGTGCCAGCAGCTTTCGCGACGGATCAGGGCAGTTCTTC.

V gene TRBV7-3 combines with J gene TRBJ2-1, with 7 bases that match TRBD2. This CDR3 comprises 15 residues. Germline V CDR1 and CDR2: SGHTA, FQGTGA. V lost 3 bases, J lost 2 bases, and 4 bases stayed unmatched. Written as DNA, the CDR3 is TGTGCCAGCAGCTTGGTGAGCGGGGCCTACAATGAGCAGTTCTTC. The encoded protein is CASSLVSGAYNEQFF.

The chain combines TRBV3-1 with TRBJ2-5; no firm D call. Germline loops: CDR1 LGHDT, CDR2 YNNKEL (reference sequence). Trimming shortened V by 4 bases and J by 5 bases, and 11 bases separated the two germline ends. The CDR3 is 13 residues long. CDR3 coding DNA: TGTGCCAGCAGCCTAACCTCCTGGGAGACCCAGTACTTC. Its translation is CASSLTSWETQYF.

This clonotype occurred once. V and J are TRBV5-6 and TRBJ2-3; no clear D. CDR3 size: 15 residues. Germline loops: CDR1 SGHDT, CDR2 YYEEEE. The V gene lost 2 bases and the J gene lost 0 bases, with 10 bases spanning the gap. CDR3 sequence (DNA): TGTGCCAGCAGCTTAAGCTGGGGTAGCACAGATACGCAGTATTTT. Protein: CASSLSWGSTDTQYF.

This chain joins TRBV6-5 and TRBJ1-4; D unclear. The CDR3 totals 12 residues. From germline, CDR1 is MNHEY and CDR2 SVGAGI. CDR3 nucleotide sequence: TGTGCTGTGGGCCCTGACGACGAAAAACTGTTTTTT. Encoded protein: CAVGPDDEKLFF.

The V gene is TRBV7-2, the J gene TRBJ1-4; 7 bases align to TRBD1. The junction had 9 bases not matched to a gene; V was cut back by 5 bases and J by 9 bases. Germline V gene lookup returns CDR1 SGHTA and CDR2 FQGNSA. CDR3 size: 14 residues. The CDR3 spells CASSVTGARKKLFF. The DNA of the CDR3 is TGTGCCAGCAGCGTAACAGGGGCACGGAAAAAACTGTTTTTT.

V usage is TRBV3-1 and J usage is TRBJ2-1; 13 bases align to TRBD2. After removal of 3 bases from V and 15 bases from J, the junction contained 8 bases not matched to a gene. This CDR3 contains 14 residues. Germline CDR1 and CDR2: LGHDT and YNNKEL (reference sequence). This CDR3 is CASSQVTSGRARFF. The CDR3 DNA reads TGTGCCAGCAGCCAGGTTACTAGCGGGAGGGCCCGGTTCTTC.

V and J are TRBV9 and TRBJ2-5; no definite D call. This CDR3 is 14 amino acids long. CDR1 is SGDLS and CDR2 is YYNGEE in the germline V gene. V lost 1 base, J lost 2 bases, and 9 bases lay in between. The CDR3 sequence is CASSVTSDQETQYF. CDR3 DNA: TGTGCCAGCAGCGTAACGAGTGATCAAGAGACCCAGTACTTC. The whole variable domain, remainder taken from reference TRBV9 and TRBJ2-5, is DSGVTQTPKHLITATGQRVTLRCSPRSGDLSVYWYQQSLDQGLQFLIQYYNGEERAKGNILERFSAQQFPDLHSELNLSSLELGDSALYFCASSVTSDQETQYFGPGTRLLVL.

The chain recombines TRBV29-1 with TRBJ2-7, with 8 bases lining up with TRBD1. Germline CDR1 reads SQVTM; CDR2 reads ANQGSEA. The CDR3 contains 13 residues. With 4 bases clipped from V and 4 bases from J, the junction kept 6 bases outside the gene matches. The CDR3 reads CSVARGQEYEQYF. The CDR3 region has the DNA TGCAGCGTTGCTAGGGGACAGGAGTACGAGCAGTACTTC.

This chain joins TRBV20-1 and TRBJ2-1; D may be TRBD2 (7 bases). Germline V gene lookup returns CDR1 DFQATT and CDR2 SNEGSKA (reference sequence). The germline V and J ends were trimmed by 5 bases and 9 bases, with 20 bases remaining between them. The CDR3 runs to 14 residues. The CDR3: CSAQGRRESTEQFF. The CDR3 DNA reads TGCAGTGCTCAGGGGAGGCGGGAGAGTACTGAGCAGTTCTTC.

The J gene is TRBJ1-1, the V gene TRBV19, with D possibly being TRBD1 (5 bases). V lost 9 bases and J lost 0, with 14 bases in between. CDR3 length equals 14 residues. Looked up from germline, CDR1 is LNHDA and CDR2 is SQIVND (reference sequence). The DNA for the CDR3 is TGTGCCAGCGACCCGACGGGGGTGAACACTGAAGCTTTCTTT. Translated: CASDPTGVNTEAFF. Full variable domain (rest looked up from reference TRBV19 and TRBJ1-1): DGGITQSPKYLFRKEGQNVTLSCEQNLNHDAMYWYRQDPGQGLRLIYYSQIVNDFQKGDIAEGYSVSREKKESFPLTVTSAQKNPTAFYLCASDPTGVNTEAFFGQGTRLTVV.

The V gene is TRBV30, the J gene TRBJ2-5, with 7 bases aligning to TRBD1. Germline V gene sequence: CDR1 GTSNPN, CDR2 SVGIG (reference sequence). V trimming: 5 bases; J trimming: 2 bases; junction bases outside the gene matches: 8. The CDR3 extends over 14 amino acids. The CDR3 DNA is TGTGCCTGGGACTCGGGACAGTTACAAGAGACCCAGTACTTC. It translates to CAWDSGQLQETQYF.

Here the CDR3 DNA reads TGCGCCAGCTATGCGAGATTCGAAGCTTTCTTT. Residues: CASYARFEAFF. J is TRBJ1-1 and V is TRBV23-1; D not resolved. TRBV23-1 is reported as an ORF; its role is uncertain. V was pared by 8 bases and J by 8 bases, with 12 bases between. The CDR3 spans 11 residues.

This chain links TRBV10-3 with TRBJ2-7, with D perhaps matching TRBD1 or TRBD2 (5 bases each). Germline V gives CDR1 ENHRY, CDR2 SYGVKD. The germline V and J ends were trimmed by 10 bases and 5 bases, with 15 bases remaining between them. The CDR3 covers 12 residues. The CDR3 loop reads CATGLGRDEQYF. The CDR3 region has the DNA TGTGCCACCGGACTGGGGCGAGACGAGCAGTACTTC.

CDR3 sequence reads: CASSPGTALAKNIQYF. The CDR3 region has the DNA TGTGCCAGCAGCCCAGGGACAGCCCTAGCCAAAAACATTCAGTACTTC. The rearrangement joins TRBV7-2 to TRBJ2-4, with 7 nucleotides matching TRBD1. V trimming: 5 bases; J trimming: 0 bases; junction bases outside the gene matches: 7. CDR3 length: 16 residues. Looked up from germline, CDR1 is SGHTA and CDR2 is FQGNSA.

The V call is TRBV5-6, the J call TRBJ2-3; weak D call: TRBD2 (6 bases). There are 15 residues in the CDR3. From germline, CDR1 is SGHDT and CDR2 YYEEEE. With 0 bases removed from V and 5 bases from J, the gap between germline ends came to 13 bases. CDR3 loop: CASSLVSLGGDTQYF. Here the CDR3 DNA reads TGTGCCAGCAGCTTGGTCTCGCTCGGGGGAGATACGCAGTATTTT.

The chain is built from TRBV29-1 and TRBJ2-1; the D is unclear. This CDR3 is 14 amino acids long. The germline gives CDR1 SQVTM, CDR2 ANQGSEA. V lost 4 bases, J lost 6 bases, and 16 bases lay in between. The CDR3 protein is CSVGVRSGPNEQFF. In DNA, the CDR3 is TGCAGCGTTGGGGTCAGGAGTGGTCCCAATGAGCAGTTCTTC.

This clonotype came up once. V and J are TRBV29-1 and TRBJ1-1, with TRBD1 as a possible D gene (6 bases). Germline V gives CDR1 SQVTM, CDR2 ANQGSEA. This CDR3 spans 13 amino acids. Trimming pared 7 bases from V and 8 bases from J, leaving 20 bases between. CDR3 residues: CSGAGHSNTEAFF. The DNA for the CDR3 is TGCAGCGGGGCGGGACATTCAAATACAGAAGCTTTCTTT.

This clonotype came up once. The rearrangement links TRBV25-1 to TRBJ1-5; TRBD1 aligns across 12 bases. The CDR3 runs 17 residues. The V and J ends lost 3 bases and 5 bases, in that order; junction bases with no gene match: 8. CDR1 is MGHDK, CDR2 SYGVNS, per germline. This CDR3 reads CASSESGQGALDQPQHF. CDR3 nucleotide sequence: TGTGCCAGCAGTGAGTCGGGACAGGGGGCTCTCGATCAGCCCCAGCATTTT. Full variable domain (rest looked up from reference TRBV25-1 and TRBJ1-5): EADIYQTPRYLVIGTGKKITLECSQTMGHDKMYWYQQDPGMELHLIHYSYGVNSTEKGDLSSESTVSRIRTEHFPLTLESARPSHTSQYLCASSESGQGALDQPQHFGDGTRLSIL.

The V gene is TRBV30, the J gene TRBJ2-5; D possibly corresponds to TRBD2 (5 bases). The CDR3 runs to 13 residues. In germline, CDR1 is GTSNPN, CDR2 SVGIG (reference sequence). V gave up 4 bases and J gave up 5 bases, with 14 bases separating them. CDR3 bases: TGTGCCTGGAAGCTTGGAGGCGCGGAGACCCAGTACTTC. Translating it yields CAWKLGGAETQYF.

The V gene is TRBV20-1, the J gene TRBJ2-5; D is perhaps TRBD1 (5 bases). The CDR3 is 12 amino acids. Germline CDR1 and CDR2: DFQATT and SNEGSKA (reference sequence). Trimming cost V 6 bases and J 5 bases, with 13 bases left between them. CDR3 protein: CSAARVGETQYF. CDR3 bases: TGCAGTGCCGCCAGGGTAGGGGAGACCCAGTACTTC.

This chain connects TRBV3-1 to TRBJ2-4; possible D gene TRBD2, 6 bases. V shed 0 bases and J shed 10 bases, with 13 bases lying between them. Germline loops: CDR1 LGHDT, CDR2 YNNKEL (reference sequence). The CDR3 runs 14 residues. The CDR3 reads CASSQDSSGSIQYF. For the CDR3, the DNA is TGTGCCAGCAGCCAAGATAGTAGCGGCTCTATTCAGTACTTC.

This chain joins TRBV5-1 and TRBJ2-3, with TRBD2 matching 8 bases. There are 14 residues in the CDR3. CDR1 and CDR2 from the germline V gene are SGHRS and YFSETQ. Trimming removed 2 bases from V and 5 bases from J; junction bases left unmatched: 4. The CDR3 nucleotides read TGCGCCAGCAGCTTCTTCCGGGAGGGAGATACGCAGTATTTT. It specifies CASSFFREGDTQYF.

CDR3 nucleotides: TGTGCCAGCAGCTTGGTGTCATTGGGATATCAGTTCTTC. Protein product: CASSLVSLGYQFF. The rearrangement joins TRBV5-4 to TRBJ2-1; D gene uncertain. Germline CDR1 and CDR2: SGHNT and YYREEE (reference sequence). Trimming pared 0 bases from V and 13 bases from J, leaving 14 bases between. The CDR3 extends over 13 amino acids. The whole variable domain, remainder taken from reference TRBV5-4 and TRBJ2-1, is ETGVTQSPTHLIKTRGQQVTLRCSSQSGHNTVSWYQQALGQGPQFIFQYYREEENGRGNFPPRFSGLQFPNYSSELNVNALELDDSALYLCASSLVSLGYQFFGPGTRLTVL.

The chain couples TRBV12-3 or TRBV12-4 to TRBJ2-7, with a possible D match to TRBD1 (5 bases). The length of the CDR3 is 11 residues. The V gene lost 6 bases and the J gene lost 12 bases, with 15 bases spanning the gap. The DNA for the CDR3 is TGTGCCAGCAGCCGGACACGCGAACGGTACTTC. As protein: CASSRTRERYF.

The chain joins TRBV5-1 to TRBJ2-1; a possible D gene is TRBD2 (7 bases). Per germline, CDR1 SGHRS and CDR2 YFSETQ. Trimming cost V 2 bases and J 6 bases, with 18 bases left between them. This CDR3 has 16 amino acids. CDR3 sequence: CASSFGGGSGTNEQFF. CDR3 DNA sequence: TGCGCCAGCAGCTTCGGGGGCGGGAGCGGTACCAATGAGCAGTTCTTC. Complete variable domain (other parts from reference TRBV5-1 and TRBJ2-1): KAGVTQTPRYLIKTRGQQVTLSCSPISGHRSVSWYQQTPGQGLQFLFEYFSETQRNKGNFPGRFSGRQFSNSRSEMNVSTLELGDSALYLCASSFGGGSGTNEQFFGPGTRLTVL.

V and J are TRBV29-1 and TRBJ2-7; perhaps TRBD1 as D (6 bases). Germline V CDR1 and CDR2: SQVTM, ANQGSEA. The CDR3 is 15 amino acids. V was clipped by 3 bases and J by 0 bases, with 15 bases between them. The CDR3 DNA is TGCAGCGTTGAGAGGGGGACCCCCAGCTCCTACGAGCAGTACGTC. Residues: CSVERGTPSSYEQYV.